The following is a TCR beta chain sequence with its context. Its antigen is not known. This sample is drawn from a study of cytomegalovirus exposure and HLA in healthy donors. Study findings and constraints: Later analysis suggested most CMV-associated TCR beta chains were HLA-restricted. A likely sequencing artifact accounted for one observed cluster of highly shared sequence variants. Cytomegalovirus-associated TCR beta chains were listed, numbering roughly 150.

Germline CDR1 SGHTS, CDR2 YDEGEE. V shed 1 base and J shed 6 bases, with 7 bases lying between them. This CDR3 has 12 residues. The study ran its PCR with 60 Vbeta and 13 Jbeta primers. Sequencing used immunoSEQ multiplex PCR; TCRdb keeps in-frame clones, though not all of them. The sample lists tens of thousands of clones, about 85% occurring once. V usage is TRBV5-8 and J usage is TRBJ1-2; D gene uncertain. The TCR sequence derives from a woman aged 40 to 50 in good health and CMV-seropositive. The source material was PBMCs. The CDR3 DNA follows: TGTGCCAGCAGCTTGCTGAGTGATGGCTACACCTTC. Translation: CASSLLSDGYTF.